These 19 T cell receptor beta chains came from one sample sequenced in a study of blood T cell repertoires in COVID-19. TCRdb's copy holds only in-frame clones and misses some; the assay was immunoSEQ multiplex PCR. This table holds 40,000 or so clones, around 84% found once. The material sequenced was peripheral blood. Receptors originate from a human donor in a cohort sampled during active COVID-19.

This chain links TRBV5-4 with TRBJ2-5; TRBD1 is a possible D gene (6 bases). V lost 3 bases, J lost 2 bases, and 8 bases lay in between. Germline V gene lookup returns CDR1 SGHNT and CDR2 YYREEE (reference sequence). This CDR3 is built from 13 residues. Here the CDR3 reads CASSSGQQETQYF. CDR3 nucleotides: TGTGCCAGCAGCTCGGGACAACAAGAGACCCAGTACTTC.

This chain joins TRBV6-5 and TRBJ1-5, with TRBD1 as a possible D gene (5 bases). CDR1 is MNHEY and CDR2 is SVGAGI in the germline V gene. V was pared by 7 bases and J by 7 bases, with 14 bases between. This CDR3 spans 13 amino acids. DNA of the CDR3: TGTGCCAGCACCCCGGCCGGGGGGCAGCCCCAGCATTTT. Protein sequence: CASTPAGGQPQHF.

The rearrangement uses TRBV6-5 and TRBJ1-4; TRBD1 agrees at 8 bases. The germline V gene encodes CDR1 MNHEY and CDR2 SVGAGI. Trimming at V came to 6 bases and at J to 8 bases, leaving 5 bases not matched to a gene. CDR3 length: 13 residues. The CDR3 here is CASSGQGGEKLFF. CDR3 nucleotides: TGTGCCAGCAGCGGACAGGGCGGGGAAAAACTGTTTTTT.

The table lists this clone with a few counts. The chain couples TRBV18 to TRBJ2-7, with 7 bases lining up with TRBD1. CDR3 length equals 13 residues. After removal of 3 bases from V and 3 bases from J, the junction contained 2 bases not matched to a gene. CDR1 and CDR2 (germline): KGHSH, LQKENI. The chain's CDR3 is CASSPGQNYEQYF. CDR3 nucleotides: TGTGCCAGCTCACCGGGACAGAACTACGAGCAGTACTTC. Full variable domain (remainder filled in from reference TRBV18 and TRBJ2-7): NAGVMQNPRHLVRRRGQEARLRCSPMKGHSHVYWYRQLPEEGLKFMVYLQKENIIDESGMPKERFSAEFPKEGPSILRIQQVVRGDSAAYFCASSPGQNYEQYFGPGTRLTVT.

This clone appeared once. The chain joins TRBV7-3 to TRBJ1-2; perhaps TRBD1 as D (6 bases). With 1 base removed from V and 3 bases from J, the gap between germline ends came to 18 bases. The length of the CDR3 is 17 residues. The germline CDR1 and CDR2 sequences are SGHTA and FQGTGA. The CDR3 DNA sequence: TGTGCCAGCAGCTTAAGAGGGGGTGGAGGTTTCGACTATGGCTACACCTTC. It codes for CASSLRGGGGFDYGYTF.

The rearrangement uses TRBV6-5 and TRBJ2-1, with D tentatively TRBD1 (7 bases). Germline CDR1 and CDR2: MNHEY and SVGAGI. The CDR3 totals 12 residues. V was cut by 4 bases and J by 13 bases, with 14 bases left in between. CDR3 bases: TGTGCCAGCAGTTCGACAGGGAGGATACAGTTCTTC. It specifies CASSSTGRIQFF.

This clone was picked up a small number of times. The J gene is TRBJ2-7, the V gene TRBV27; D is undetermined. V was cut by 6 bases and J by 6 bases, with 9 bases left in between. The CDR3 totals 11 residues. The V gene's germline CDR1 is MNHEY and CDR2 SMNVEV (reference sequence). The CDR3 nucleotides read TGTGCCAGCAGCTCCACCGGCGAGCAGTACTTC. It specifies CASSSTGEQYF.

V gene TRBV29-1 combines with J gene TRBJ2-7, with unresolved D. CDR1 and CDR2 from the germline V gene are SQVTM and ANQGSEA. The V and J ends lost 7 bases and 3 bases respectively, with 10 bases between them. CDR3 length equals 11 residues. The chain's CDR3 is CSARVNYEQYF. In DNA form, the CDR3 reads TGCAGCGCCCGGGTCAACTACGAGCAGTACTTC.

This chain links TRBV5-1 with TRBJ2-3, with D maybe TRBD1 (5 bases). This CDR3 spans 14 amino acids. Germline V gives CDR1 SGHRS, CDR2 YFSETQ. The ends were cut back, 0 bases at V and 11 bases at J, with 16 bases in the middle. The CDR3 DNA reads as TGCGCCAGCAGCTTGGGAAGCACAGGCTGGTGGCAGTATTTT. Encoded protein: CASSLGSTGWWQYF.

The V and J genes are TRBV2 and TRBJ2-1; no definite D call. V lost 6 bases and J lost 2, with 14 bases in between. Per the germline V gene, CDR1 is SNHLY and CDR2 is FYNNEI. CDR3 length equals 15 residues. DNA for the CDR3: TGTGCCAGCAGCGCTGACCGAGGCGCCTACAATGAGCAGTTCTTC. Encoded protein: CASSADRGAYNEQFF.

This chain connects TRBV5-1 to TRBJ2-2; 8 positions match TRBD1. This CDR3 is 15 amino acids long. The junction had 6 bases not matched to a gene; V was cut back by 4 bases and J by 4 bases. Looked up from germline, CDR1 is SGHRS and CDR2 is YFSETQ. DNA for the CDR3: TGCGCCAGCAGCCTCGGGACAGGAGGCACCGGGGAGCTGTTTTTT. It encodes CASSLGTGGTGELFF.

The V call is TRBV7-9, the J call TRBJ2-1; maybe TRBD1 (6 bases). V lost 2 bases to trimming and J lost 10 bases, with 9 bases between them. Germline CDR1 and CDR2: SEHNR and FQNEAQ (reference sequence). This CDR3 has 12 residues. CDR3 region: CASSLTRGEQFF. CDR3 coding DNA: TGTGCCAGCAGCTTAACCAGGGGCGAGCAGTTCTTC.

The chain carries TRBV12-3 or TRBV12-4 and TRBJ1-5; 8 bases are a match to TRBD1. The CDR3 spans 12 residues. The V gene end was trimmed by 5 bases and the J gene end by 11 bases; junction bases not matched to a gene: 5. The CDR3, as DNA: TGTGCCAGCAGTCCTTACAGGGGGTCCCAGCATTTT. Its protein product is CASSPYRGSQHF.

V and J are TRBV7-9 and TRBJ2-5; TRBD1 agrees at 7 bases. Germline V CDR1 and CDR2: SEHNR, FQNEAQ (reference sequence). This CDR3 contains 15 residues. Unmatched junction bases numbered 5, after V lost 2 bases and J lost 2 bases. DNA for the CDR3: TGTGCCAGCAGCTTAATGGGACAGAAACAAGAGACCCAGTACTTC. Encoded protein: CASSLMGQKQETQYF.

The gene calls are TRBV7-9 and TRBJ2-7, with D maybe TRBD1 (6 bases). The V end lost 4 bases, the J end lost 1 base, and 17 bases lay between the germline ends. Germline assignment: CDR1 SEHNR and CDR2 FQNEAQ (reference sequence). The CDR3 is made up of 16 amino acids. The CDR3 DNA sequence: TGTGCCAGCAGCTCCGACTCAGGGGCCCTTTCCTACGAGCAGTACTTC. Translation: CASSSDSGALSYEQYF.

In its sample, this clone was seen once. The chain couples TRBV15 to TRBJ2-5, with 12 nucleotides matching TRBD1. Germline CDR1 is LNHNV and CDR2 is YYDKDF (reference sequence). The CDR3 is 14 amino acids. The J segment lost 5 bases and the V segment lost 6 bases, leaving 4 bases of the junction unmatched. CDR3 protein: CATRTGTGGETQYF. CDR3 DNA sequence: TGTGCCACCAGAACCGGGACAGGGGGCGAGACCCAGTACTTC.

This chain connects TRBV2 to TRBJ2-2; tentative D call: TRBD2 (7 bases). The V end lost 2 bases, the J end lost 6 bases, and 13 bases lay between the germline ends. The CDR3 length is 15 residues. CDR1 and CDR2 (germline): SNHLY, FYNNEI. CDR3 protein: CASSEFRGASGELFF. The CDR3 region has the DNA TGTGCCAGCAGTGAATTTCGGGGGGCTTCCGGGGAGCTGTTTTTT.

The gene calls are TRBV11-2 and TRBJ2-7; a weak D match, TRBD1 (5 bases). CDR1 is SGHAT, CDR2 FQNNGV, per germline. Trimming shortened V by 0 bases and J by 2 bases, and 11 bases separated the two germline ends. The CDR3 runs 15 residues. CDR3 in DNA: TGTGCCAGCAGCTTAGAACGACAGTCCACCTACGAGCAGTACTTC. Encoded protein: CASSLERQSTYEQYF.

V and J are TRBV7-9 and TRBJ1-1, with unresolved D. There are 16 residues in the CDR3. Germline V CDR1 and CDR2: SEHNR, FQNEAQ (reference sequence). Trimming removed 1 base from V and 0 bases from J, with 12 bases in between. CDR3 in amino acids: CASSLVRPRLNTEAFF. CDR3 DNA: TGTGCCAGCAGCTTAGTGAGGCCCCGTCTGAACACTGAAGCTTTCTTT.